What follows are 5 T cell receptor beta chains derived from one specimen sequenced in a study of patients and donors after allogeneic stem cell transplantation. A single record per CDR3 protein comes from TCRdb applying MiXCR to the RT-PCR reads. In the table there are about a million distinct CDR3 sequences, about 20% of which are singletons. The sample consisted of blood, either unsorted or a sorted T cell fraction (not recorded which). The receptors stem from a human donor who was either an allogeneic HSCT recipient or a stem cell or donor lymphocyte infusion donor (not recorded which). It is not recorded whose cells these are; they may come from a transplant donor.

At least ten counts were recorded for this clonotype. The gene calls are TRBV5-1 and TRBJ2-7; 8 positions agree with TRBD1. In germline, CDR1 is SGHRS, CDR2 YFSETQ. V lost 4 bases and J lost 0; bases outside the gene matches: 6. The CDR3 length is 15 residues. The DNA of the CDR3 is TGCGCCAGCAGCGTGGACAGGGCGAGCTCCTACGAGCAGTACTTC. It codes for CASSVDRASSYEQYF. The full variable domain, in which reference TRBV5-1 and TRBJ2-7 provide the parts outside the CDR3, is KAGVTQTPRYLIKTRGQQVTLSCSPISGHRSVSWYQQTPGQGLQFLFEYFSETQRNKGNFPGRFSGRQFSNSRSEMNVSTLELGDSALYLCASSVDRASSYEQYFGPGTRLTVT.

This chain links TRBV20-1 with TRBJ2-3; 9 nucleotides line up with TRBD1. Germline CDR1 reads DFQATT; CDR2 reads SNEGSKA (reference sequence). The V and J ends lost 6 bases and 3 bases, in that order; junction bases with no gene match: 10. The length of the CDR3 is 15 residues. CDR3 nucleotides: TGCAGTGCCGGCAGGACAGGGGTGGGAACAGATACGCAGTATTTT. Its protein product is CSAGRTGVGTDTQYF.

This clonotype has more than one count but fewer than ten. The genes are TRBV6-5 and TRBJ1-6; 8 nucleotides match TRBD1. The CDR3 runs to 17 residues. Germline CDR1 MNHEY, CDR2 SVGAGI. V was clipped by 4 bases and J by 3 bases; unmatched bases: 8. Here the CDR3 reads CASSSGGTGLYNSPLHF. CDR3 DNA: TGTGCCAGCAGTTCCGGAGGGACAGGACTCTATAATTCACCCCTCCACTTT.

The gene calls are TRBV6-1 and TRBJ2-2, with 9 bases matching TRBD2. With 5 bases clipped from V and 4 bases from J, the junction kept 8 bases outside the gene matches. The CDR3 extends over 16 amino acids. Germline CDR1 is MNHNS and CDR2 is SASEGT. The CDR3 region is CASSPQLAGLTGELFF. In nucleotides, the CDR3 is TGTGCCAGCAGTCCCCAACTAGCGGGCCTCACCGGGGAGCTGTTTTTT.

This clonotype was counted ten times or more. The chain joins TRBV29-1 to TRBJ2-1; TRBD2 matches 9 bases. Germline V CDR1 and CDR2: SQVTM, ANQGSEA. The CDR3 sequence is 12 residues long. V trimming: 7 bases; J trimming: 8 bases; junction bases outside the gene matches: 6. The CDR3 region has the DNA TGCAGCGGATTAGCGGGAGTATATGAGCAGTTCTTC. Encoded protein: CSGLAGVYEQFF.